This passage covers 32 T cell receptor beta chains from one sample sequenced in a study of blood T cell repertoires in COVID-19. Measured with immunoSEQ multiplex PCR; TCRdb has only the in-frame clones, and not every one. The table lists 250,000 to 350,000 clones, 90% of them singletons, with under 7% in the top ten. Specimen: peripheral blood. The receptors stem from a woman aged 25 to 39 with COVID-19, enrolled during active disease.

This rearrangement joins TRBV20-1 to TRBJ1-2, with 10 bases that match TRBD1. The CDR3 is 11 amino acids. CDR1 and CDR2 (germline): DFQATT, SNEGSKA (reference sequence). The junction had 3 bases not matched to a gene; V was cut back by 6 bases and J by 8 bases. CDR3 protein: CSAGGQGGYTF. In DNA, the CDR3 is TGCAGTGCGGGGGGACAGGGGGGCTACACCTTC.

The J gene is TRBJ1-2, the V gene TRBV19, with 8 bases lining up with TRBD1. The CDR3 loop spans 17 amino acids. The ends lost 0 bases at V and 3 bases at J; junction bases unmatched: 9. Germline V CDR1 and CDR2: LNHDA, SQIVND (reference sequence). CDR3 protein: CASSIDTGQAEDYGYTF. The CDR3 DNA is TGTGCCAGTAGTATAGATACGGGACAGGCAGAGGACTATGGCTACACCTTC.

This clone was recorded once. The chain combines TRBV4-2 with TRBJ2-5; D is uncertain. Germline CDR1 is LGHNA and CDR2 is YNFKEQ. V lost 5 bases and J 5 bases, leaving 15 bases between the germline ends. The CDR3 loop spans 14 amino acids. The CDR3 coding sequence is TGTGCCAGCAGCTCCCGTTTCGTCTCGGAGACCCAGTACTTC. Amino acid sequence: CASSSRFVSETQYF.

The chain employs TRBV5-1 and TRBJ1-1; D is perhaps TRBD1 (5 bases). The CDR3 contains 14 residues. V dropped 2 bases and J dropped 5 bases, with 13 bases sitting between them. Germline CDR1 and CDR2: SGHRS and YFSETQ. DNA for the CDR3: TGCGCCAGCAGCTTTTGGGGGGAACCAACTGAAGCTTTCTTT. Its protein is CASSFWGEPTEAFF.

This sequence joins TRBV27 and TRBJ1-6, with D possibly TRBD1 on 6 matching bases. Between the trimmed V and J ends, which lost 3 bases and 9 bases, there was a span of 12 bases. The CDR3 has 14 amino acids. Germline-derived CDR1 and CDR2 are MNHEY and SMNVEV (reference sequence). CDR3 amino acids: CASSLAQGSSPLHF. The CDR3 DNA follows: TGTGCCAGCAGTTTGGCACAGGGTAGTTCACCCCTCCACTTT.

The chain has TRBV13 and TRBJ2-7; no reliable D call. V lost 0 bases and J lost 2, with 11 bases in between. CDR1 PRHDT and CDR2 FYEKMQ come from the germline V gene (reference sequence). This CDR3 is 15 amino acids long. This CDR3 reads CASSLGPQRPYEQYF. CDR3 bases: TGTGCCAGCAGCTTAGGGCCGCAGAGGCCCTACGAGCAGTACTTC.

This chain uses TRBV25-1 with TRBJ1-4, with 7 positions matching TRBD1. There are 13 residues in the CDR3. Germline loops: CDR1 MGHDK, CDR2 SYGVNS. The V and J ends lost 6 bases and 8 bases, in that order; junction bases with no gene match: 6. Here the CDR3 DNA reads TGTGCCAGCAGAGACAGGGTATCGGAAAAACTGTTTTTT. This encodes CASRDRVSEKLFF.

The genes are TRBV28 and TRBJ1-2; no clear D gene. There are 13 residues in the CDR3. V was cut by 2 bases and J by 4 bases, with 8 bases left in between. CDR1 and CDR2 from the germline V gene are MDHEN and SYDVKM. CDR3 amino acids: CASSLGEIYGYTF. In nucleotides, the CDR3 is TGTGCCAGCAGTTTAGGAGAAATCTATGGCTACACCTTC.

The chain is built from TRBV6-6 and TRBJ2-7; 10 nucleotides line up with TRBD1. J gave up 5 bases and V 6 bases, and 7 bases lay outside the gene matches. Per the germline V gene, CDR1 is MNHNY and CDR2 is SVGAGI (reference sequence). This CDR3 is built from 14 residues. This chain's CDR3 is CASREGDRGHEQYF. The CDR3, as DNA: TGTGCCAGCAGGGAAGGGGACAGGGGACACGAGCAGTACTTC.

This clone was picked up a small number of times. This rearrangement joins TRBV11-2 to TRBJ1-4, with D unclear. V gave up 4 bases and J gave up 9 bases, with 6 bases separating them. Per the germline V gene, CDR1 is SGHAT and CDR2 is FQNNGV. This CDR3 has 11 residues. CDR3 bases: TGTGCCAGCAGCTCGACACAAAAACTGTTTTTT. Its protein is CASSSTQKLFF.

The J gene is TRBJ1-5, the V gene TRBV5-1, with 9 bases that match TRBD1. Looked up from germline, CDR1 is SGHRS and CDR2 is YFSETQ. The CDR3 has 13 amino acids. After removal of 7 bases from V and 3 bases from J, the junction contained 2 bases not matched to a gene. The CDR3 bases are TGCGCCAGCCGACAGGGGGACAATCAGCCCCAGCATTTT. It specifies CASRQGDNQPQHF.

This clone has a single count. The chain employs TRBV4-1 and TRBJ2-1, with TRBD2 matching over 10 bases. V lost 3 bases to trimming and J lost 10 bases; unmatched junction nucleotides: 9. CDR3 length equals 15 residues. Germline CDR1 and CDR2: MGHRA and YSYEKL. Here the CDR3 DNA reads TGCGCCAGCAGCCATTATGGACTAGCGGCCCAGGAGCAGTTCTTC. This translates into CASSHYGLAAQEQFF.

In DNA form, the CDR3 reads TGTGCCAGCAGTCCTTGGAGTAGCGGGAACTACGAGCAGTACTTC. It is translated as CASSPWSSGNYEQYF. The V and J genes are TRBV27 and TRBJ2-7; 8 bases align to TRBD2. The CDR3 runs 15 residues. J gave up 3 bases and V 5 bases, and 9 bases lay outside the gene matches. In germline, CDR1 is MNHEY, CDR2 SMNVEV (reference sequence).

The V call is TRBV6-2 or TRBV6-3, the J call TRBJ2-1; 8 bases are a match to TRBD2. CDR1 is MNHEY and CDR2 is SVGEGT in the germline V gene. The V segment lost 0 bases and the J segment 2 bases; nucleotides outside the gene matches: 6. This CDR3 contains 17 residues. This CDR3 reads CASSYSIGTRPYNEQFF. As DNA, the CDR3 is TGTGCCAGCAGTTACTCGATCGGGACTAGGCCCTACAATGAGCAGTTCTTC.

This rearrangement joins TRBV5-1 to TRBJ2-1, with TRBD2 matching over 10 bases. The length of the CDR3 is 15 residues. Germline trimming cut 2 bases from V and 9 bases from J; bases unmatched to any gene: 8. CDR1 and CDR2 (germline): SGHRS, YFSETQ. CDR3 in amino acids: CASSFLAGADGEQFF. In nucleotides, the CDR3 is TGCGCCAGCAGCTTTCTAGCGGGGGCAGACGGTGAGCAGTTCTTC. The whole variable domain, remainder taken from reference TRBV5-1 and TRBJ2-1, is KAGVTQTPRYLIKTRGQQVTLSCSPISGHRSVSWYQQTPGQGLQFLFEYFSETQRNKGNFPGRFSGRQFSNSRSEMNVSTLELGDSALYLCASSFLAGADGEQFFGPGTRLTVL.

The J gene is TRBJ2-7, the V gene TRBV19; D gene unclear. Trimming cost V 1 base and J 1 base, with 8 bases left between them. The germline gives CDR1 LNHDA, CDR2 SQIVND (reference sequence). The CDR3 consists of 14 residues. CDR3 in amino acids: CASSIAGWSYEQYF. CDR3 bases: TGTGCCAGTAGTATAGCCGGGTGGTCCTACGAGCAGTACTTC.

This chain uses TRBV24-1 with TRBJ1-2, with a possible D match to TRBD1 (5 bases). Germline CDR1 KGHDR, CDR2 SFDVKD. Trimming took off 4 bases at V and 8 bases at J, with 13 bases between the two ends. This CDR3 has 13 residues. The CDR3 is CATSEPRGYGYTF. DNA for the CDR3: TGTGCCACCAGTGAACCCCGGGGGTACGGCTACACCTTC.

The chain uses TRBV28 and TRBJ2-4; perhaps TRBD2 as D (6 bases). Trimming stripped 6 bases from V and 8 bases from J, with 14 bases between. Germline loops: CDR1 MDHEN, CDR2 SYDVKM. CDR3 length: 13 residues. CDR3 residues: CASSSGVEDIQYF. The CDR3 DNA sequence: TGTGCCAGCAGCTCGGGAGTAGAAGACATTCAGTACTTC.

The chain carries TRBV7-2 and TRBJ2-1; 9 bases match TRBD1. CDR1 is SGHTA and CDR2 is FQGNSA in the germline V gene. Trimming at V came to 6 bases and at J to 4 bases, leaving 7 bases not matched to a gene. The CDR3 totals 15 residues. CDR3 coding DNA: TGTGCCAGCAGACCGGCCGGGACAGGGTACAATGAGCAGTTCTTC. Protein sequence: CASRPAGTGYNEQFF.

The chain couples TRBV12-3 or TRBV12-4 to TRBJ2-1, with TRBD2 matching 7 bases. This CDR3 is 13 amino acids long. The V gene end was trimmed by 6 bases and the J gene end by 9 bases; junction bases not matched to a gene: 8. CDR3 residues: CASRDGRTGEQFF. As DNA, the CDR3 is TGTGCCAGCAGGGACGGGAGGACCGGTGAGCAGTTCTTC.

This clone was recorded once. This sequence joins TRBV5-1 and TRBJ1-1, with 8 bases fitting TRBD1. V trimming: 4 bases; J trimming: 11 bases; junction bases outside the gene matches: 10. The CDR3 extends over 13 amino acids. Germline CDR1 and CDR2: SGHRS and YFSETQ. Here the CDR3 reads CASSEPGRQGAFF. CDR3 in DNA: TGCGCCAGCAGCGAGCCGGGAAGACAGGGGGCTTTCTTT. Supplemented by reference TRBV5-1 and TRBJ1-1, the full variable domain reads KAGVTQTPRYLIKTRGQQVTLSCSPISGHRSVSWYQQTPGQGLQFLFEYFSETQRNKGNFPGRFSGRQFSNSRSEMNVSTLELGDSALYLCASSEPGRQGAFFGQGTRLTVV.

CDR3 loop: CASSSLGVPGNIQYF. CDR3 nucleotide sequence: TGTGCCAGCAGTTCATTAGGGGTCCCGGGAAACATTCAGTACTTC. The chain is built from TRBV25-1 and TRBJ2-4; possible D gene TRBD1, 5 bases. This CDR3 has 15 amino acids. Germline values: CDR1 MGHDK, CDR2 SYGVNS. The V end was cut by 5 bases, the J end by 6 bases, with 17 bases between.

This chain links TRBV30 with TRBJ1-4; D uncertain. The V gene's germline CDR1 is GTSNPN and CDR2 SVGIG (reference sequence). This CDR3 spans 13 amino acids. V was clipped by 4 bases and J by 4 bases, with 10 bases between them. The CDR3 sequence: CAWKSGNNEKLFF. The CDR3 DNA sequence: TGTGCCTGGAAGTCGGGAAATAATGAAAAACTGTTTTTT.

This chain uses TRBV9 with TRBJ2-2; tentative D call: TRBD1 (5 bases). Germline CDR1 and CDR2: SGDLS and YYNGEE. The V end lost 1 base, the J end lost 3 bases, and 10 bases lay between the germline ends. The CDR3 is 15 residues long. The CDR3, as DNA: TGTGCCAGCAGCGTAACTGGGGCGCACACCGGGGAGCTGTTTTTT. Its translation is CASSVTGAHTGELFF.

In regard to this clone: This sample also contains other DNA sequences that code for the same CDR3. The chain employs TRBV4-2 and TRBJ1-4; 10 nucleotides agree with TRBD1. The length of the CDR3 is 16 residues. Germline-derived CDR1 and CDR2 are LGHNA and YNFKEQ. With 1 base clipped from V and 4 bases from J, the junction kept 3 bases outside the gene matches. The CDR3 nucleotides are TGTGCCAGCAGCCAAGGGACAGGGGGAAATAATGAAAAACTGTTTTTT. It specifies CASSQGTGGNNEKLFF.

This sequence joins TRBV5-5 and TRBJ2-1, with D unclear. The germline V gene encodes CDR1 SGHKS and CDR2 YYEKEE (reference sequence). Trimming removed 2 bases at V and 8 bases at J, with 5 bases between. This CDR3 region has 11 residues. The DNA of the CDR3 is TGTGCCAGCAGCTTTAGCTATGAGCAGTTCTTC. This codes for CASSFSYEQFF.

This rearrangement joins TRBV12-3 or TRBV12-4 to TRBJ1-1; D is unclear. V was trimmed by 5 bases and J by 8 bases, leaving 12 bases between them. The CDR3 consists of 12 residues. CDR3 DNA: TGTGCCAGCAGTCCGGTCCTCAGGGAAGCTTTCTTT. Translating it yields CASSPVLREAFF.

This clone was seen more than once but under ten times. The chain employs TRBV19 and TRBJ2-5; 9 nucleotides line up with TRBD2. V dropped 11 bases and J dropped 5; count of bases not matched to a gene: 15. In germline, CDR1 is LNHDA, CDR2 SQIVND (reference sequence). The CDR3 extends over 15 amino acids. This chain's CDR3 is CARGGGGAGQETQYF. CDR3 bases: TGTGCCCGCGGGGGGGGCGGGGCGGGTCAGGAGACCCAGTACTTC.

The V and J genes are TRBV28 and TRBJ1-4; tentatively, D is TRBD1 (5 bases). The germline V gene encodes CDR1 MDHEN and CDR2 SYDVKM. CDR3 size: 16 residues. Trimming removed 5 bases at V and 3 bases at J, with 16 bases between. The CDR3 is CASSLGQQGSNEKLFF. The CDR3 nucleotides read TGTGCCAGCAGTCTCGGTCAGCAGGGCTCTAATGAAAAACTGTTTTTT.

The chain recombines TRBV7-8 with TRBJ2-5, with D possibly TRBD2 on 6 matching bases. Germline V gives CDR1 SGHVS, CDR2 FQNEAQ. The CDR3 contains 16 residues. Trimming cost V 1 base and J 5 bases, with 17 bases left between them. The CDR3 DNA reads as TGTGCCAGCAGCTTAGTGGCCGGGAGATTGGGGGAGACCCAGTACTTC. It is translated as CASSLVAGRLGETQYF. The whole variable domain, filled in from reference TRBV7-8 and TRBJ2-5, reads GAGVSQSPRYKVAKRGQDVALRCDPISGHVSLFWYQQALGQGPEFLTYFQNEAQLDKSGLPSDRFFAERPEGSVSTLKIQRTQQEDSAVYLCASSLVAGRLGETQYFGPGTRLLVL.

Only one count was recorded for this clone. The chain links TRBV2 to TRBJ2-3, with 8 nucleotides matching TRBD2. Trimming removed 4 bases from V and 1 base from J; junction bases left unmatched: 13. The length of the CDR3 is 18 residues. Per germline, CDR1 SNHLY and CDR2 FYNNEI. CDR3 coding DNA: TGTGCCAGCAGTGGACAATGGGTTGCGGGAGGACGCACAGATACGCAGTATTTT. This codes for CASSGQWVAGGRTDTQYF.

This chain connects TRBV19 to TRBJ2-1; TRBD2 aligns across 8 bases. This CDR3 comprises 16 residues. Trimming took 6 bases from V and 9 from J; bases not matched to a gene: 16. Germline lookup yields CDR1 LNHDA and CDR2 SQIVND (reference sequence). The CDR3 spells CASSPTLIGRGGEQFF. CDR3 bases: TGTGCCAGTAGCCCCACTCTCATCGGGAGGGGGGGTGAGCAGTTCTTC.